The text below deals with one T cell receptor beta chain. Original handling: Nucleated cell number was recorded as an estimate derived from reference gene primer amplification. The assay was immunoSEQ multiplex PCR, and TCRdb's table has in-frame clones only and misses some. V, J and clone size were drawn from that table, and D and trimming were deduced from the DNA. In the table there are around 100,000 clones, around 80% of which are singletons. The data were taken from a study of blood T cell repertoires in COVID-19. Study as a whole: Specimens from acute and convalescent COVID-19 originated in the United States, Italy and Spain. T cells, B-cell-depleted T cells, or PBMCs supplied cDNA or gDNA.

Sequenced material: peripheral blood. The receptor was isolated from an older woman with acute or convalescent COVID-19.

This CDR3 reads CASSLAGTSGIFF. CDR3 bases: TGTGCCAGCAGCTTGGCCGGGACTAGCGGTATTTTCTTC. V usage is TRBV5-4 and J usage is TRBJ2-1, with 11 positions matching TRBD2. The CDR3 is made up of 13 amino acids. J was trimmed by 16 bases and V by 0 bases; bases with no gene match: 6. The germline CDR1 and CDR2 sequences are SGHNT and YYREEE (reference sequence).